A single TCR beta chain is shown here with its context. This clone has just one count. It has no known antigen specificity. No quality values exist for individual bases; no much larger clone is one base distant. From a lookup of the germline V gene, CDR1 and CDR2 are MDHEN and SYDVKM. Between the V and J ends, shortened by 3 bases and 2 bases respectively, the junction contains 11 bases. The CDR3 holds 15 amino acids from the cysteine to the phenylalanine. Just the 45-base CDR3 DNA is kept, in frame starting at base 1. TCRbeta CDR3 regions were immunosequenced from genomic DNA with the immunoSEQ Assay. Genomic DNA was amplified by bias-controlled multiplex PCR before high-throughput sequencing. The paper's data handling went like this. To quantify the absolute abundance of each unique TCRbeta CDR3 region, the sequences were collapsed and filtered. Clonality was defined as 1 minus Pielou's evenness and was calculated using productive rearrangements only. A previously published method was used to identify clones with significantly greater frequencies in on-treatment samples than in baseline samples. The source is immuneACCESS, and TCRdb retained only in-frame sequences with V and J called. Part of the clones is not carried over; for the studies checked, unresolved V genes explain less than half of this, and the remainder is unexplained. D and trimming were read from the DNA, whereas the V and J calls and clone size are those reported in that table. Counted in this sample were approximately 28,000 clones; about 83% of them appeared once. Roughly 17% of the sample goes to the ten largest clones.

The intended sense of this specimen's treatment or condition label: randomized to nivolumab then ipilimumab (arm A) or the reverse (arm B). Prior DNA-damaging chemotherapy had not been received by any trial patient. On a FACS Aria II flow cytometer, live CD3+CD8+ cells that were negative for CD19 and CD56 were sorted from thawed PBMCs. The samples were obtained from melanoma patients enrolled in CheckMate 064, an open-label, randomized phase II trial testing sequential checkpoint blockade. Leukapheresis was used to collect peripheral blood mononuclear cells, which were then purified with Ficoll-Paque and frozen in human serum with about 9.3% DMSO. Purity of sorted blood CD3+CD8+ cells was verified at >95% immediately after sorting, followed by DNA extraction. The source of the sample is a study of sequential checkpoint blockade in melanoma (dated 2019 in TCRdb). Regarding the research as a whole: In a 1:1 randomization, patients received either first-line nivolumab then ipilimumab (arm A) or ipilimumab then nivolumab (arm B). Maintenance nivolumab came after both trial sequences.

The research as a whole found: The response-prediction model combining TCR metrics and mutation burden needs validation in larger, independent patient cohorts.

The source is a human donor with melanoma. The chain joins TRBV28 to TRBJ2-1; matching of 5 bases hints at TRBD1 as the D gene. Sequences were derived from CD8+ T cells sorted from blood (inferred from file names), sampled from a patient given nivolumab and ipilimumab in sequence. The CDR3 loop reads CASSFDSKAYNEQFF. The DNA reads as follows: TGTGCCAGCAGTTTCGACAGTAAGGCCTACAATGAGCAGTTCTTC.